Each of the 27 T cell receptor beta chains below was sequenced from the same sample in a study of early T cells in non-severe SARS-CoV-2 infection. Each CDR3 protein is one row after TCRdb ran MiXCR on the 5' RACE reads. The profile covers about 110,000 distinct CDR3 sequences, with 10% to 15% appearing a single time and about 4% taken by the ten largest. The material sequenced was whole blood, taken at baseline. The origin of the receptors is an adult who was a healthcare worker with PCR-confirmed SARS-CoV-2 infection or an uninfected control (not recorded which).

At least ten counts were recorded for this clonotype. J is TRBJ2-1 and V is TRBV7-9, with 9 bases matching TRBD1. CDR1 is SEHNR, CDR2 FQNEAQ, per germline (reference sequence). The CDR3 spans 15 residues. With V trimmed by 4 bases and J by 8 bases, 9 bases remained unmatched. CDR3 protein: CASSSGTGILDEQFF. The CDR3 DNA reads as TGTGCCAGCAGCTCCGGGACAGGGATTCTCGATGAGCAGTTCTTC.

This clonotype was observed many times. The rearrangement uses TRBV29-1 and TRBJ2-5, with 12 bases aligning to TRBD1. J was trimmed by 5 bases and V by 4 bases; bases with no gene match: 5. The CDR3 has 14 amino acids. The germline V gene encodes CDR1 SQVTM and CDR2 ANQGSEA. CDR3 bases: TGCAGCGTTGGTGGGACAGGGGGCGGTGAGACCCAGTACTTC. Translation: CSVGGTGGGETQYF.

This chain uses TRBV5-6 with TRBJ1-2, with 12 bases identical to TRBD1. J gave up 6 bases and V 3 bases, and 6 bases lay outside the gene matches. The CDR3 length is 15 residues. Germline V gene lookup returns CDR1 SGHDT and CDR2 YYEEEE. The CDR3 sequence: CASSSPGQGANGYTF. In nucleotides, the CDR3 is TGTGCCAGCAGCTCCCCGGGACAGGGGGCGAATGGCTACACCTTC. Full variable domain (rest looked up from reference TRBV5-6 and TRBJ1-2): DAGVTQSPTHLIKTRGQQVTLRCSPKSGHDTVSWYQQALGQGPQFIFQYYEEEERQRGNFPDRFSGHQFPNYSSELNVNALLLGDSALYLCASSSPGQGANGYTFGSGTRLTVV.

V is TRBV2 and J is TRBJ2-3, with D possibly being TRBD2 (5 bases). Trimming pared 4 bases from V and 1 base from J, leaving 6 bases between. Germline V gives CDR1 SNHLY, CDR2 FYNNEI. This CDR3 contains 13 residues. CDR3 coding DNA: TGTGCCAGCAGTGGGGGAGGCACAGATACGCAGTATTTT. It yields the protein CASSGGGTDTQYF.

This clonotype was seen a single time. This chain links TRBV20-1 with TRBJ2-3; 11 nucleotides match TRBD2. Germline values: CDR1 DFQATT, CDR2 SNEGSKA (reference sequence). The CDR3 is 17 amino acids. The V segment lost 1 base and the J segment 0 bases; nucleotides outside the gene matches: 6. The CDR3: CSARAIAGGESTDTQYF. The CDR3 bases are TGCAGTGCTAGAGCTATAGCGGGAGGGGAGAGCACAGATACGCAGTATTTT.

This clonotype was observed a handful of times. The gene calls are TRBV19 and TRBJ1-4, with no clear D. CDR1 and CDR2 from the germline V gene are LNHDA and SQIVND (reference sequence). The CDR3 is 16 residues long. Trimming cost V 5 bases and J 7 bases, with 20 bases left between them. For the CDR3, the DNA is TGTGCCAGTAGTCCATATGTGGCAGGACCATCTGAAAAACTGTTTTTT. The encoded protein is CASSPYVAGPSEKLFF.

This clonotype was counted between two and nine times. The chain employs TRBV2 and TRBJ1-4; no definite D call. CDR1 and CDR2 from the germline V gene are SNHLY and FYNNEI. The CDR3 has 13 amino acids. The V and J ends lost 6 bases and 5 bases respectively, with 10 bases between them. The CDR3 region has the DNA TGTGCCAGCAGGGCCAGTGACAATGAAAAACTGTTTTTT. It specifies CASRASDNEKLFF.

This clonotype was picked up a small number of times. The rearrangement joins TRBV7-2 to TRBJ1-6, with D tentatively TRBD1 (5 bases). The CDR3 is 12 residues long. Germline V lookup: CDR1 SGHTA, CDR2 FQGNSA. Trimming shortened V by 5 bases and J by 9 bases, and 8 bases separated the two germline ends. In nucleotides, the CDR3 is TGTGCCAGCAGCCGGAGGGGTTCACCCCTCCACTTT. Translation gives CASSRRGSPLHF. Combining the CDR3 with reference TRBV7-2 and TRBJ1-6 gives the whole variable domain GAGVSQSPSNKVTEKGKDVELRCDPISGHTALYWYRQSLGQGLEFLIYFQGNSAPDKSGLPSDRFSAERTGGSVSTLTIQRTQQEDSAVYLCASSRRGSPLHFGNGTRLTVT.

This chain uses TRBV12-3 or TRBV12-4 with TRBJ2-3, with 9 bases fitting TRBD2. The CDR3 consists of 14 residues. Trimming removed 5 bases from V and 5 bases from J; junction bases left unmatched: 5. This CDR3 reads CASSKLAGEDTQYF. CDR3 nucleotide sequence: TGTGCCAGCAGTAAACTAGCGGGTGAAGATACGCAGTATTTT.

This clonotype was detected many times. V is TRBV24-1 and J is TRBJ2-3, with a weak D call TRBD1 (6 bases). The CDR3 extends over 16 amino acids. The germline V gene encodes CDR1 KGHDR and CDR2 SFDVKD. V dropped 3 bases and J dropped 2 bases, with 14 bases sitting between them. In nucleotides, the CDR3 is TGTGCCACCAGTGATAGATTACAGGGTTTCACAGATACGCAGTATTTT. Its protein product is CATSDRLQGFTDTQYF.

This clonotype was observed a handful of times. The rearrangement joins TRBV12-3 or TRBV12-4 to TRBJ2-1; 7 positions match TRBD1. The length of the CDR3 is 12 residues. Trimming at V came to 7 bases and at J to 10 bases, leaving 7 bases not matched to a gene. The CDR3, as DNA: TGTGCCAGCACCCTGAGGGGGCTCGAGCAGTTCTTC. Residues: CASTLRGLEQFF.

This rearrangement joins TRBV6-2 or TRBV6-3 to TRBJ2-3; D possibly corresponds to TRBD1 (5 bases). The CDR3 is made up of 14 amino acids. Per the germline V gene, CDR1 is MNHEY and CDR2 is SVGEGT. The V end lost 7 bases, the J end lost 7 bases, and 18 bases lay between the germline ends. CDR3 protein: CASIPGHPLNTQYF. In DNA, the CDR3 is TGTGCCAGCATTCCAGGGCACCCCCTGAATACGCAGTATTTT.

Only a few counts were recorded for this clonotype. V usage is TRBV20-1 and J usage is TRBJ1-5; possible D gene TRBD1, 6 bases. CDR1 is DFQATT, CDR2 SNEGSKA, per germline (reference sequence). The CDR3 loop spans 13 amino acids. Deletions cut 5 bases from V and 3 bases from J, with 11 bases between. The CDR3 loop reads CSAARGDNQPQHF. DNA of the CDR3: TGCAGTGCTGCGAGGGGGGACAATCAGCCCCAGCATTTT.

The chain joins TRBV5-1 to TRBJ2-1, with 9 bases that match TRBD2. This CDR3 contains 15 residues. V trimming: 5 bases; J trimming: 0 bases; junction bases outside the gene matches: 3. Germline V CDR1 and CDR2: SGHRS, YFSETQ. The CDR3 region has the DNA TGCGCCAGCAGACTTAGCGGGAGCTCCTACAATGAGCAGTTCTTC. Protein: CASRLSGSSYNEQFF. Based on the CDR3 plus reference TRBV5-1 and TRBJ2-1, the full variable domain is KAGVTQTPRYLIKTRGQQVTLSCSPISGHRSVSWYQQTPGQGLQFLFEYFSETQRNKGNFPGRFSGRQFSNSRSEMNVSTLELGDSALYLCASRLSGSSYNEQFFGPGTRLTVL.

The chain carries TRBV6-5 and TRBJ2-2; weak D call: TRBD1 (6 bases). Germline values: CDR1 MNHEY, CDR2 SVGAGI. The CDR3 has 14 residues. V lost 5 bases and J lost 1, with 8 bases in between. This chain's CDR3 is CASSKTGNTGELFF. The DNA for the CDR3 is TGTGCCAGCAGTAAGACAGGGAACACCGGGGAGCTGTTTTTT.

CDR3 residues: CSVGTSGRMNGATGELFF. CDR3 DNA: TGCAGCGTTGGGACTAGCGGGAGAATGAACGGGGCCACCGGGGAGCTGTTTTTT. This chain uses TRBV29-1 with TRBJ2-2, with 13 bases lining up with TRBD2. Germline loops: CDR1 SQVTM, CDR2 ANQGSEA. The CDR3 has 18 amino acids. Trimming at V came to 4 bases and at J to 4 bases, leaving 12 bases not matched to a gene.

With regard to this clonotype: The junction departs from germline at one end; a sequencing error may be responsible. The chain employs TRBV12-3 or TRBV12-4 and TRBJ1-1, with a possible D match to TRBD1 (5 bases). The CDR3 is 14 amino acids. The CDR3 loop reads CASSLGPANTEAFF. CDR3 DNA sequence: TGCGCCAGCAGTTTGGGACCCGCGAACACTGAAGCTTTCTTT.

This clonotype was recorded many times. The CDR3 loop reads CASSMVGNRLTYGYTF. The CDR3 DNA reads as TGTGCCAGTAGTATGGTTGGAAACAGGCTGACTTATGGCTACACCTTC. The genes are TRBV19 and TRBJ1-2, with D perhaps TRBD1 (5 bases). The germline V gene has CDR1 LNHDA and CDR2 SQIVND (reference sequence). V was clipped by 3 bases and J by 5 bases, with 19 bases between them. This CDR3 spans 16 amino acids.

The chain links TRBV25-1 to TRBJ2-2, with D uncertain. V was shortened by 8 bases and J by 7 bases, with 17 bases between the two germline ends. The CDR3 spans 14 residues. Per the germline V gene, CDR1 is MGHDK and CDR2 is SYGVNS. The CDR3 loop reads CASSYKGYGGELFF. The CDR3 region has the DNA TGTGCCAGCTCCTACAAGGGATATGGCGGGGAGCTGTTTTTT.

This clonotype was picked up many times. The rearrangement uses TRBV4-2 and TRBJ2-7; TRBD1 aligns across 7 bases. From germline, CDR1 is LGHNA and CDR2 YNFKEQ. The V segment lost 2 bases and the J segment 2 bases; nucleotides outside the gene matches: 9. The length of the CDR3 is 16 residues. Here the CDR3 DNA reads TGTGCCAGCAGCCAAAGGACCGGGACAGCTGCCTACGAGCAGTACTTC. This codes for CASSQRTGTAAYEQYF.

The chain carries TRBV7-2 and TRBJ2-7; 8 nucleotides agree with TRBD2. This CDR3 region has 13 residues. Germline V CDR1 and CDR2: SGHTA, FQGNSA. V gave up 7 bases and J gave up 1 base; unmatched junction bases: 3. The CDR3 region has the DNA TGTGCCAGCAAAAGCGGGGGTTCCTACGAGCAGTACTTC. Amino acid sequence: CASKSGGSYEQYF.

The chain links TRBV9 to TRBJ2-5; D not certain. V lost 4 bases and J lost 5, with 6 bases in between. This CDR3 contains 11 residues. Looked up from germline, CDR1 is SGDLS and CDR2 is YYNGEE. The CDR3: CASSRTETQYF. DNA for the CDR3: TGTGCCAGCAGCAGGACCGAGACCCAGTACTTC.

The sample holds a few counts of this clonotype. V and J are TRBV19 and TRBJ2-2; TRBD1 agrees at 8 bases. CDR1 is LNHDA, CDR2 SQIVND, per germline (reference sequence). V lost 3 bases to trimming and J lost 7 bases; unmatched junction nucleotides: 4. The CDR3 extends over 14 amino acids. CDR3 amino acids: CASSMGQVIGELFF. The CDR3 DNA reads as TGTGCCAGTAGTATGGGACAGGTTATCGGGGAGCTGTTTTTT.

This clonotype was detected a few times. This rearrangement joins TRBV14 to TRBJ2-7; D uncertain. CDR1 is SGHDN, CDR2 FVKESK, per germline. Trimming stripped 1 base from V and 2 bases from J, with 6 bases between. CDR3 length: 13 amino acids. Here the CDR3 DNA reads TGTGCCAGCAGCCAAGGCCTAGCCTACGAGCAGTACTTC. This translates into CASSQGLAYEQYF.

This sequence joins TRBV7-9 and TRBJ2-7; possibly TRBD1 for D (6 bases). Germline V gene lookup returns CDR1 SEHNR and CDR2 FQNEAQ (reference sequence). Trimming removed 5 bases from V and 4 bases from J, with 18 bases in between. The CDR3 loop spans 15 amino acids. The chain's CDR3 is CASSPLQGNTYEQYF. CDR3 DNA sequence: TGTGCCAGCAGCCCGCTACAGGGAAACACTTACGAGCAGTACTTC.

The V call is TRBV11-3, the J call TRBJ2-5; TRBD1 or TRBD2 may be the D gene (5 bases each). From germline, CDR1 is SGHNT and CDR2 YENEEA. The CDR3 sequence is 14 residues long. Trimming pared 5 bases from V and 3 bases from J, leaving 13 bases between. The CDR3 coding sequence is TGTGCCAGCAGCCAACGGGACGGTAAAGAGACCCAGTACTTC. Its protein product is CASSQRDGKETQYF.

The sample holds a few counts of this clonotype. V usage is TRBV24-1 and J usage is TRBJ2-2; TRBD1 matches at 11 bases. V dropped 3 bases and J dropped 0; count of bases not matched to a gene: 5. The CDR3 consists of 18 residues. Germline values: CDR1 KGHDR, CDR2 SFDVKD. CDR3 amino acids: CATSDPGQGGPNTGELFF. CDR3 in DNA: TGTGCCACCAGTGATCCGGGACAGGGGGGCCCGAACACCGGGGAGCTGTTTTTT.